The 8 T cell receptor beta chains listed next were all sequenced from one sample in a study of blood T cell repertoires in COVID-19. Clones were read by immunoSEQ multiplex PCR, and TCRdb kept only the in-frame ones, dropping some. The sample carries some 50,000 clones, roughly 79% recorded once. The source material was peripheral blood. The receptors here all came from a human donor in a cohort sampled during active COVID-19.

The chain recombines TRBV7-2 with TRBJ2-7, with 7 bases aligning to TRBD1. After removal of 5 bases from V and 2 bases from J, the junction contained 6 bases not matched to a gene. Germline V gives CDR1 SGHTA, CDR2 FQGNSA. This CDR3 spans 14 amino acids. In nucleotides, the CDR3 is TGTGCCAGCAGCCCACGGGACAGAGCCTACGAGCAGTACTTC. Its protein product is CASSPRDRAYEQYF.

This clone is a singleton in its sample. The CDR3 DNA is TGTGCCTGGAACCGACTAGCGGGACACGAGCAGTACTTC. It specifies CAWNRLAGHEQYF. V is TRBV30 and J is TRBJ2-7, with TRBD2 matching 11 bases. V lost 4 bases and J lost 5; bases outside the gene matches: 4. The CDR3 totals 13 residues. Germline V lookup: CDR1 GTSNPN, CDR2 SVGIG (reference sequence). The full variable domain, rest sourced from reference TRBV30 and TRBJ2-7, is SQTIHQWPATLVQPVGSPLSLECTVEGTSNPNLYWYRQAAGRGLQLLFYSVGIGQISSEVPQNLSASRPQDRQFILSSKKLLLSDSGFYLCAWNRLAGHEQYFGPGTRLTVT.

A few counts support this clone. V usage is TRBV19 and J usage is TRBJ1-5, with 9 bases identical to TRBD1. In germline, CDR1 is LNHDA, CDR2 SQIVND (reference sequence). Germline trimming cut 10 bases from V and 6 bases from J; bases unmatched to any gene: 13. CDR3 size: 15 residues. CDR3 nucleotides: TGTGCCACCTCCTTTTCCGGGACAGGGATTCAGCCCCAGCATTTT. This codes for CATSFSGTGIQPQHF. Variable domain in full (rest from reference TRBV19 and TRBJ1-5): DGGITQSPKYLFRKEGQNVTLSCEQNLNHDAMYWYRQDPGQGLRLIYYSQIVNDFQKGDIAEGYSVSREKKESFPLTVTSAQKNPTAFYLCATSFSGTGIQPQHFGDGTRLSIL.

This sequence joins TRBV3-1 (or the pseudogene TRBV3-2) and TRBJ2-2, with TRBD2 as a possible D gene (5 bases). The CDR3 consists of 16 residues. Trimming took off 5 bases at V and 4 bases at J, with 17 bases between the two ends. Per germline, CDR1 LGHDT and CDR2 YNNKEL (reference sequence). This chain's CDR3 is CASSSHRRVSTGELFF. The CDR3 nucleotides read TGTGCCAGCAGCTCCCATCGGCGGGTGAGCACCGGGGAGCTGTTTTTT.

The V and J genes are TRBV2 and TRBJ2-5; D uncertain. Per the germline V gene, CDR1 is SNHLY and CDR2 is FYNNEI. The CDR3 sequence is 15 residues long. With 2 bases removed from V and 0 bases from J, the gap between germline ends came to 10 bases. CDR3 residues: CASSELSRHQETQYF. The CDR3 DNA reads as TGTGCCAGCAGTGAACTATCGCGGCACCAAGAGACCCAGTACTTC.

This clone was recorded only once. CDR3 nucleotide sequence: TGTGCCACCAGCAGAGGGACAGGGGTTAACTATGGCTACACCTTC. This translates into CATSRGTGVNYGYTF. This chain links TRBV15 with TRBJ1-2, with 9 bases matching TRBD1. The length of the CDR3 is 15 residues. Germline V lookup: CDR1 LNHNV, CDR2 YYDKDF (reference sequence). V dropped 1 base and J dropped 1; count of bases not matched to a gene: 1.

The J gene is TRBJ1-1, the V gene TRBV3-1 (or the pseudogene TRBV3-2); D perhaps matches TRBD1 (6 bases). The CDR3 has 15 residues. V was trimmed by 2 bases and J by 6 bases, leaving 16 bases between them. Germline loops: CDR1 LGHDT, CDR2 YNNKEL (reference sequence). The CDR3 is CASSQNRGAVSEAFF. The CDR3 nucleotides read TGTGCCAGCAGCCAAAATCGGGGGGCTGTATCTGAAGCTTTCTTT.

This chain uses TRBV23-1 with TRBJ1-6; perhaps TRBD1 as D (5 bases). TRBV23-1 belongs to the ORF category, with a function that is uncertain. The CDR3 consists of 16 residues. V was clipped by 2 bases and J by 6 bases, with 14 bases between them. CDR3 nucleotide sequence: TGCGCCAGCAGTCAAGACCAGGTAGGGGTTAATTCACCCCTCCACTTT. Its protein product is CASSQDQVGVNSPLHF.